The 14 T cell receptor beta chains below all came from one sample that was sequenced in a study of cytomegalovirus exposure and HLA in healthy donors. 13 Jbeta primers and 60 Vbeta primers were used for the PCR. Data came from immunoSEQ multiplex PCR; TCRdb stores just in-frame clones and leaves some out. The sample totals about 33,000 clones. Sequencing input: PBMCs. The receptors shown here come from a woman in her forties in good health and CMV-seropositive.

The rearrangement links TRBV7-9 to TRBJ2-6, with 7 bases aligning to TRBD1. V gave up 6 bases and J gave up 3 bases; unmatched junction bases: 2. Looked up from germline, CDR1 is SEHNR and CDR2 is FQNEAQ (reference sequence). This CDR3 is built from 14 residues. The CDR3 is CASRDRVGANVLTF. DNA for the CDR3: TGTGCCAGCAGAGACAGGGTTGGGGCCAACGTCCTGACTTTC.

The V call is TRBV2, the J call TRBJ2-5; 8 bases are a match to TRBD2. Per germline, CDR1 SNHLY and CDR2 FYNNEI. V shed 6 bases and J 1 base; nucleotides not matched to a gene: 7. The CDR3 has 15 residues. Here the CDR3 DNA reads TGTGCCAGCAGATTAACTAGCGGATCCCAAGAGACCCAGTACTTC. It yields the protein CASRLTSGSQETQYF.

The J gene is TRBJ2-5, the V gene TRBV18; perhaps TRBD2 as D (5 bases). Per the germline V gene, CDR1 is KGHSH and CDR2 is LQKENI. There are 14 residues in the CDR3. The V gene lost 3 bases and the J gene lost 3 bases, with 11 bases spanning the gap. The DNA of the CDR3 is TGTGCCAGCTCACCCCCGGGAAGGGAAGAGACCCAGTACTTC. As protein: CASSPPGREETQYF.

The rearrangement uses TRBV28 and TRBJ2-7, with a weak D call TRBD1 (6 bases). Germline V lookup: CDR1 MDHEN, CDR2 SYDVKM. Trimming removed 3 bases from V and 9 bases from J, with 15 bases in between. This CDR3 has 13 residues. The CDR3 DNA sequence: TGTGCCAGCAGTTTGAAGCCGGGGACACGGCAGTACTTC. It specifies CASSLKPGTRQYF.

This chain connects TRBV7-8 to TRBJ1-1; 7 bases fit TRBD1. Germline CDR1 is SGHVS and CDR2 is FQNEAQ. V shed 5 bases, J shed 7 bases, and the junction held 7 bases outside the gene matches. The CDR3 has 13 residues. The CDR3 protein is CASSPGTDGEAFF. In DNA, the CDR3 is TGTGCCAGCAGCCCCGGGACAGACGGTGAAGCTTTCTTT. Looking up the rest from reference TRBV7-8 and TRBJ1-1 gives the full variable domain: GAGVSQSPRYKVAKRGQDVALRCDPISGHVSLFWYQQALGQGPEFLTYFQNEAQLDKSGLPSDRFFAERPEGSVSTLKIQRTQQEDSAVYLCASSPGTDGEAFFGQGTRLTVV.

CDR3 amino acids: CSFKDRGDGTQYF. The CDR3 nucleotides are TGCAGCTTTAAGGACAGGGGAGATGGGACCCAGTACTTC. The gene calls are TRBV29-1 and TRBJ2-5, with TRBD1 identical over 9 bases. The germline V gene has CDR1 SQVTM and CDR2 ANQGSEA. CDR3 length equals 13 residues. Trimming removed 8 bases from V and 7 bases from J; junction bases left unmatched: 11.

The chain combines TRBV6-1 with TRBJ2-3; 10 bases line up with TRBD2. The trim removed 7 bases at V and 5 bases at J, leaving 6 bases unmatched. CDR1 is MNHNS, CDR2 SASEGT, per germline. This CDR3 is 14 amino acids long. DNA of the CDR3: TGTGCCAGCACCGGGGCTAGCGGGGGAGATACGCAGTATTTT. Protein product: CASTGASGGDTQYF.

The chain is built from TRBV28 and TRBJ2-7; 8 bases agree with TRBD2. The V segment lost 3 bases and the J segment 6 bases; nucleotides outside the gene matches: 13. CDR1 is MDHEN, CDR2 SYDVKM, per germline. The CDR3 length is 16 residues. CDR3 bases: TGTGCCAGCAGTTTTTTCAAGCGGGAGCCAAGAGGCGAGCAGTACTTC. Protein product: CASSFFKREPRGEQYF.

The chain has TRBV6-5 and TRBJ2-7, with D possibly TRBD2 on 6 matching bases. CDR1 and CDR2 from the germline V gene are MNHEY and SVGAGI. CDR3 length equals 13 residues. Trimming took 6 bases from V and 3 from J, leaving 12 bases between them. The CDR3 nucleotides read TGTGCCAGCAGCCTTGGGGACTTCTACGAGCAGTACTTC. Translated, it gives CASSLGDFYEQYF.

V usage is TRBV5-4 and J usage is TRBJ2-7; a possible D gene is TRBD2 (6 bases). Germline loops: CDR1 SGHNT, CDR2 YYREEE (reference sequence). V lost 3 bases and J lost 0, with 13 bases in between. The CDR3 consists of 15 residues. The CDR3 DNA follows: TGTGCCAGCAGCTCCGGGACTCGATACTCCTACGAGCAGTACTTC. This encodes CASSSGTRYSYEQYF.

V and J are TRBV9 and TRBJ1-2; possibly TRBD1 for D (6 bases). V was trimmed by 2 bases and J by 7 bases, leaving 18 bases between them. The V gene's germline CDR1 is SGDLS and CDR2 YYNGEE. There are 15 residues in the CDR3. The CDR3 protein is CASSVSQGRVAGYTF. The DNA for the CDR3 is TGTGCCAGCAGCGTTTCCCAGGGGAGGGTTGCTGGCTACACCTTC.

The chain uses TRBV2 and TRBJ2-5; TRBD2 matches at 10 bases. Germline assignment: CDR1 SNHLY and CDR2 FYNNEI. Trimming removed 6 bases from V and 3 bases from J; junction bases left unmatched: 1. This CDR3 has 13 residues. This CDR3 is CASRGLAEETQYF. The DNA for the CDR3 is TGTGCCAGCAGAGGACTAGCGGAAGAGACCCAGTACTTC.

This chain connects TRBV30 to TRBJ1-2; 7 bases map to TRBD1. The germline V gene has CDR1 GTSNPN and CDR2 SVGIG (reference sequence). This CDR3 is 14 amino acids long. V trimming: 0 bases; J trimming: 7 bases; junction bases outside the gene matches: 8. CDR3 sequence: CAWSVQGGATGYTF. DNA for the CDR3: TGTGCCTGGAGTGTACAAGGGGGCGCGACTGGCTACACCTTC.

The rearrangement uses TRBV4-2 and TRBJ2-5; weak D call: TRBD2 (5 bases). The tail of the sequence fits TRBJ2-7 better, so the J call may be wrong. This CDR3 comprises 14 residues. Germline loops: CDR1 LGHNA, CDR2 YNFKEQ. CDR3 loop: CASSPPGSGYEQYF. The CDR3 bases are TGTGCCAGCAGCCCCCCGGGGAGCGGATACGAGCAGTACTTC.